Listed below are T cell receptor beta chains from one sample, sequenced in a study of immune characteristics of hereditary and idiopathic chronic pancreatitis. Generated by immunoSEQ multiplex PCR, the TCRdb table keeps only in-frame clones and is missing some. In the table there are 9,000 to 10,000 clones, around 79% of which are singletons. Sequencing was carried out using pancreas tissue with idiopathic chronic pancreatitis. These receptors all come from a human donor with chronic pancreatitis. Each CDR3 is given with its conserved first and last residue. The order of the fields is J gene, V gene, D gene, CDR3 DNA, CDR3 protein. A D gene is named only where the DNA matches it firmly.

TRBJ2-1 TRBV27 . TGTGCCAGCTGTGCTTACCCACAGGATAGCTCCTACAATGAGCAGTTCTTC CASCAYPQDSSYNEQFF
TRBJ2-1 TRBV24-1 . TGTGCCACCAGAAGGGCTCTTTGGTGGCTACTGCCCAACAATGAGCAGTTCTTC CATRRALWWLLPNNEQFF
TRBJ1-4 TRBV7-9 . TGTGCCAGCAGCTTAGGGGGTTTCGGGAGTGCAACTAATGAAAAACTGTTTTTT CASSLGGFGSATNEKLFF
TRBJ1-5 TRBV6-1 TRBD1 TGTGCCAGCAGTGAAACTTTCGACAGGGGCAATCAGCCCCAGCATTTT CASSETFDRGNQPQHF
TRBJ2-2 TRBV24-1 . TGTGCCGCCGGGACGGCTCGGGAGCTGTTTTTT CAAGTARELFF
TRBJ2-1 TRBV6-5 . TGTGCCAGCAGCCCGAGTGAGGCAGCCAATGAGCAGTTCTTC CASSPSEAANEQFF
TRBJ2-1 TRBV12-3/TRBV12-4 TRBD1 TGTGCCACCGACAGGGGGTTTAACAATGAGCAGTTCTTC CATDRGFNNEQFF
TRBJ2-6 TRBV4-2 . TGTGCCAGCAGCCACTCGGACAGCTCGAGCTCTGGGGCCAACGTCCTGACTTTC CASSHSDSSSSGANVLTF
TRBJ2-3 TRBV3-1/TRBV3-2 TRBD1 TGTGCCAGCAGCCAAGGGGGTTTAGTTGCGGGACAGGGTTTTACAGATACGCAGTATTTT CASSQGGLVAGQGFTDTQYF
TRBJ2-1 TRBV15 . TGTGCCACCACCCAAATTCGGGAGAATGAGCAGTTCTTC CATTQIRENEQFF
TRBJ2-5 TRBV12-3/TRBV12-4 . TGTGCCAGCAGTTCCCTCCCCGAGACCCAGTACTTC CASSSLPETQYF
TRBJ1-1 TRBV6-5 . TGTGCCAGCAGTTACTCTTGGGCACGGACGAACACTGAAGCTTTCTTT CASSYSWARTNTEAFF
TRBJ2-2 TRBV3-1/TRBV3-2 TRBD2 TGTGTCAGCAGCCTTCGCGGGGGGGCCGCCACCGGGGAGCTGTTTTTT CVSSLRGGAATGELFF
TRBJ1-5 TRBV27 TRBD1 TGTGCCAGCAGTTTAGGACAGGGCAATCAGCCCCAGCATTTT CASSLGQGNQPQHF
TRBJ1-1 TRBV12-3/TRBV12-4 . TGTGCCAGCAGTGTCTTAAGGGCGTCGACAGCTTTCTTT CASSVLRASTAFF